The 29 T cell receptor beta chains below come from one sample, sequenced in a study of T cell changes during pregnancy in multiple sclerosis. Repertoires were generated with immunoSEQ multiplex PCR, while TCRdb's copy carries only in-frame clones and drops some. The sample includes around 24,000 clones, roughly 86% of them seen just once. The sample consisted of CD8+ T cells from peripheral blood mononuclear cells, taken in the first trimester of pregnancy. The receptors here all came from a female donor in good health, enrolled as a control in a pregnancy study.

The gene calls are TRBV5-1 and TRBJ2-3; 10 positions match TRBD2. Trimming took 0 bases from V and 0 from J; bases not matched to a gene: 4. Germline V gives CDR1 SGHRS, CDR2 YFSETQ. The CDR3 loop spans 17 amino acids. This chain's CDR3 is CASSLAGSGGSTDTQYF. The CDR3, as DNA: TGCGCCAGCAGCTTGGCAGGTAGCGGGGGGAGCACAGATACGCAGTATTTT.

This sequence joins TRBV6-5 and TRBJ1-1; TRBD1 matches at 10 bases. The trim removed 8 bases at V and 0 bases at J, leaving 3 bases unmatched. Germline V CDR1 and CDR2: MNHEY, SVGAGI. The CDR3 loop spans 14 amino acids. CDR3 coding DNA: TGTGCCAGCCGGGACAGGGGCATGAACACTGAAGCTTTCTTT. This sequence encodes CASRDRGMNTEAFF.

The chain has TRBV28 and TRBJ1-1, with D uncertain. This CDR3 is 14 amino acids long. Trimming pared 2 bases from V and 0 bases from J, leaving 7 bases between. Germline V lookup: CDR1 MDHEN, CDR2 SYDVKM. This CDR3 reads CASSLHSLNTEAFF. CDR3 nucleotide sequence: TGTGCCAGCAGTTTACACAGCCTGAACACTGAAGCTTTCTTT.

This sequence joins TRBV18 and TRBJ2-2; 10 bases line up with TRBD1. V lost 4 bases to trimming and J lost 5 bases; unmatched junction nucleotides: 7. This CDR3 has 16 residues. Per the germline V gene, CDR1 is KGHSH and CDR2 is LQKENI. The DNA for the CDR3 is TGTGCCAGCTCACGCGGGACAGGGGAAACGACCGGGGAGCTGTTTTTT. Its protein is CASSRGTGETTGELFF.

This CDR3 is CAISGIRGQERTDTQYF. The CDR3 nucleotides read TGTGCCATCAGTGGCATAAGGGGGCAGGAACGCACAGATACGCAGTATTTT. The genes are TRBV10-3 and TRBJ2-3, with 7 bases fitting TRBD1. V dropped 4 bases and J dropped 1; count of bases not matched to a gene: 11. This CDR3 is built from 17 residues. The V gene's germline CDR1 is ENHRY and CDR2 SYGVKD.

This clone was counted once. It is unclear where the CDR3 begins or ends on the DNA, so no DNA is shown, and the CDR3 is as TCRdb lists it. V gene TRBV2 combines with J gene TRBJ2-5; TRBD2 was called by the table and not checked on the DNA. The CDR3 comprises 16 residues, both ends counted. Germline values: CDR1 SNHLY, CDR2 FYNNEI. CDR3 loop: CASILGLAGGEETQYF.

The rearrangement joins TRBV29-1 to TRBJ1-2, with TRBD1 as a possible D gene (5 bases). Germline assignment: CDR1 SQVTM and CDR2 ANQGSEA. This CDR3 has 17 amino acids. Trimming stripped 4 bases from V and 3 bases from J, with 24 bases between. CDR3 coding DNA: TGCAGCGTTGTGATGGGGGGTGGTGGAGAGAGGTACTATGGCTACACCTTC. Protein sequence: CSVVMGGGGERYYGYTF.

The chain links TRBV7-9 to TRBJ1-3, with D perhaps matching TRBD1 (5 bases). Germline CDR1 reads SEHNR; CDR2 reads FQNEAQ (reference sequence). V was pared by 9 bases and J by 0 bases, with 12 bases between. The CDR3 loop spans 14 amino acids. Here the CDR3 DNA reads TGTGCCAGTCAGGGTATTGGCTCTGGAAACACCATATATTTT. It codes for CASQGIGSGNTIYF.

This clone was observed a few times. The chain joins TRBV25-1 to TRBJ2-5; TRBD1 might be the D (6 bases). The V gene's germline CDR1 is MGHDK and CDR2 SYGVNS. The V end lost 5 bases, the J end lost 4 bases, and 14 bases lay between the germline ends. The CDR3 is 14 residues long. Here the CDR3 DNA reads TGTGCCAGCAGTACGGGACACGACTTAGAGACCCAGTACTTC. This sequence encodes CASSTGHDLETQYF.

This clone was seen only a few times. The rearrangement uses TRBV6-4 and TRBJ2-3; 11 bases agree with TRBD2. V trimming: 5 bases; J trimming: 3 bases; junction bases outside the gene matches: 4. The CDR3 is 15 residues long. In germline, CDR1 is MRHNA, CDR2 SNTAGT. The CDR3 DNA sequence: TGTGCCAGCAGTAAACTAGCGGGAGCAACAGATACGCAGTATTTT. Residues: CASSKLAGATDTQYF.

This clone was observed once. The rearrangement uses TRBV5-1 and TRBJ2-7; 8 bases align to TRBD1. The CDR3 totals 17 residues. With V trimmed by 4 bases and J by 6 bases, 18 bases remained unmatched. In germline, CDR1 is SGHRS, CDR2 YFSETQ. In DNA form, the CDR3 reads TGCGCCAGCAGCCTGACCCTAGGACAGGGAAAGCGTGCCGAGCAGTACTTC. Its protein is CASSLTLGQGKRAEQYF.

The chain has TRBV4-2 and TRBJ2-7; 8 positions agree with TRBD2. Per germline, CDR1 LGHNA and CDR2 YNFKEQ. The CDR3 is made up of 16 amino acids. The ends lost 0 bases at V and 0 bases at J; junction bases unmatched: 4. The CDR3 loop is CASSQDREGLSYEQYF. CDR3 DNA sequence: TGTGCCAGCAGCCAAGATCGGGAGGGCCTCTCCTACGAGCAGTACTTC.

The chain couples TRBV27 to TRBJ1-5; D is possibly TRBD1 (6 bases). V was clipped by 3 bases and J by 1 base, with 13 bases between them. The CDR3 spans 16 residues. Per germline, CDR1 MNHEY and CDR2 SMNVEV (reference sequence). CDR3: CASSLSGTFSNQPQHF. The DNA of the CDR3 is TGTGCCAGCAGTTTGTCCGGGACATTCAGCAATCAGCCCCAGCATTTT.

The V call is TRBV19, the J call TRBJ1-3; the D gene is possibly TRBD1 (5 bases). The length of the CDR3 is 15 residues. The germline CDR1 and CDR2 sequences are LNHDA and SQIVND (reference sequence). Deletions cut 6 bases from V and 4 bases from J, with 16 bases between. This CDR3 is CASSDMDKYGNTIYF. CDR3 nucleotide sequence: TGTGCCAGTAGCGATATGGACAAGTACGGAAACACCATATATTTT.

The V call is TRBV9, the J call TRBJ2-7; D may be TRBD2 (6 bases). CDR1 is SGDLS and CDR2 is YYNGEE in the germline V gene. The CDR3 loop spans 15 amino acids. V shed 3 bases and J shed 5 bases, with 18 bases lying between them. DNA of the CDR3: TGTGCCAGCAGCGGCCCTCCGGGAGCAAGGGACGAGCAGTACTTC. Amino acids: CASSGPPGARDEQYF.

This chain links TRBV28 with TRBJ2-2; D is possibly TRBD1 (6 bases). CDR1 is MDHEN, CDR2 SYDVKM, per germline. This CDR3 has 13 residues. V lost 3 bases to trimming and J lost 4 bases, with 6 bases between them. CDR3 in amino acids: CASSFRGTGELFF. The CDR3 DNA is TGTGCCAGCAGTTTCAGGGGCACCGGGGAGCTGTTTTTT.

This clone was counted a few times. V gene TRBV15 combines with J gene TRBJ2-2; 9 nucleotides agree with TRBD1. This CDR3 contains 15 residues. Germline CDR1 is LNHNV and CDR2 is YYDKDF (reference sequence). The V gene end was trimmed by 3 bases and the J gene end by 3 bases; junction bases not matched to a gene: 2. This chain's CDR3 is CATSSGTGHTGELFF. CDR3 DNA sequence: TGTGCCACCAGCAGCGGGACAGGGCACACCGGGGAGCTGTTTTTT.

The chain joins TRBV28 to TRBJ1-5; D unclear. V gave up 6 bases and J gave up 2 bases, with 23 bases separating them. The CDR3 runs to 18 residues. CDR1 and CDR2 from the germline V gene are MDHEN and SYDVKM. DNA of the CDR3: TGTGCCAGCAGAACTCTCAACCACCGATCGGCGGGCAATCAGCCCCAGCATTTT. This codes for CASRTLNHRSAGNQPQHF.

The chain links TRBV7-2 to TRBJ1-1; D is unclear. Germline CDR1 is SGHTA and CDR2 is FQGNSA. CDR3 length: 13 amino acids. Trimming removed 2 bases from V and 0 bases from J, with 4 bases in between. The CDR3: CASSLSVNTEAFF. CDR3 DNA: TGTGCCAGCAGCTTATCAGTGAACACTGAAGCTTTCTTT.

The chain carries TRBV5-1 and TRBJ2-1; D possibly corresponds to TRBD1 (6 bases). This CDR3 spans 17 amino acids. Looked up from germline, CDR1 is SGHRS and CDR2 is YFSETQ. The V gene lost 2 bases and the J gene lost 2 bases, with 17 bases spanning the gap. The chain's CDR3 is CASSFLPDSITYNEQFF. In nucleotides, the CDR3 is TGCGCCAGCAGCTTTCTTCCGGACAGCATAACCTACAATGAGCAGTTCTTC. The variable domain in full, with the rest retrieved from reference TRBV5-1 and TRBJ2-1, is KAGVTQTPRYLIKTRGQQVTLSCSPISGHRSVSWYQQTPGQGLQFLFEYFSETQRNKGNFPGRFSGRQFSNSRSEMNVSTLELGDSALYLCASSFLPDSITYNEQFFGPGTRLTVL.

This chain connects TRBV7-6 to TRBJ2-1; 14 nucleotides agree with TRBD2. V was pared by 7 bases and J by 10 bases, with 9 bases of the junction left unmatched. CDR1 is SGHVS, CDR2 FNYEAQ, per germline. The CDR3 contains 15 residues. CDR3 DNA: TGTGCCAGCACCCTGGGACTAGCGGGAGTGAGGGAGCAGTTCTTC. Translation: CASTLGLAGVREQFF. Using reference TRBV7-6 and TRBJ2-1 for the parts outside the CDR3, the full variable domain is GAGVSQSPRYKVTKRGQDVALRCDPISGHVSLYWYRQALGQGPEFLTYFNYEAQQDKSGLPNDRFSAERPEGSISTLTIQRTEQRDSAMYRCASTLGLAGVREQFFGPGTRLTVL.

This rearrangement joins TRBV5-1 to TRBJ1-6; 8 positions agree with TRBD1. The CDR3 spans 15 residues. V was clipped by 4 bases and J by 13 bases; unmatched bases: 13. In germline, CDR1 is SGHRS, CDR2 YFSETQ. CDR3 protein: CASSTGQGQSVPLHF. CDR3 DNA sequence: TGCGCCAGCAGCACCGGACAGGGTCAAAGCGTCCCCCTCCACTTT.

V usage is TRBV19 and J usage is TRBJ2-7, with 7 bases identical to TRBD1. The CDR3 length is 16 residues. Germline CDR1 is LNHDA and CDR2 is SQIVND (reference sequence). J was trimmed by 0 bases and V by 5 bases; bases with no gene match: 10. Here the CDR3 DNA reads TGTGCCAGTAGTCCTGACAGGGAGAGGGCCTCCTACGAGCAGTACTTC. It translates to CASSPDRERASYEQYF.

DNA for the CDR3: TGTGCCAGCAGTTTTGACCTTAGGGGAAATACGCAGTATTTT. Its protein product is CASSFDLRGNTQYF. The chain employs TRBV28 and TRBJ2-3; weak D call: TRBD1 (5 bases). Germline-derived CDR1 and CDR2 are MDHEN and SYDVKM. The CDR3 totals 14 residues. V was shortened by 3 bases and J by 7 bases, with 14 bases between the two germline ends. Drawing the rest from reference TRBV28 and TRBJ2-3, the complete variable domain is DVKVTQSSRYLVKRTGEKVFLECVQDMDHENMFWYRQDPGLGLRLIYFSYDVKMKEKGDIPEGYSVSREKKERFSLILESASTNQTSMYLCASSFDLRGNTQYFGPGTRLTVL.

V and J are TRBV6-4 and TRBJ2-3; TRBD2 is a possible D gene (6 bases). The germline CDR1 and CDR2 sequences are MRHNA and SNTAGT. There are 15 residues in the CDR3. V was trimmed by 6 bases and J by 2 bases, leaving 15 bases between them. The CDR3 sequence is CASSELAGSTDTQYF. The DNA of the CDR3 is TGTGCCAGCAGCGAACTCGCGGGGTCCACAGATACGCAGTATTTT.

J is TRBJ2-5 and V is TRBV7-9; a weak D match, TRBD2 (6 bases). The CDR3 spans 14 residues. V was clipped by 5 bases and J by 6 bases, with 16 bases between them. Germline CDR1 is SEHNR and CDR2 is FQNEAQ (reference sequence). The CDR3 loop reads CASSQWRDLKTQYF. CDR3 bases: TGTGCCAGCAGCCAATGGCGGGATCTGAAGACCCAGTACTTC.

A few counts support this clone. The chain joins TRBV6-4 to TRBJ2-3, with 12 bases fitting TRBD2. CDR3 length: 15 amino acids. Germline V CDR1 and CDR2: MRHNA, SNTAGT. With V trimmed by 4 bases and J by 2 bases, 1 base remained unmatched. CDR3 sequence reads: CASSGLAGATDTQYF. The CDR3 coding sequence is TGTGCCAGCAGTGGACTAGCGGGAGCCACAGATACGCAGTATTTT.

In this sample, this clone turned up once. This sequence joins TRBV5-1 and TRBJ2-7, with 10 bases identical to TRBD2. This CDR3 spans 15 amino acids. Germline CDR1 reads SGHRS; CDR2 reads YFSETQ. V was clipped by 3 bases and J by 3 bases; unmatched bases: 6. In nucleotides, the CDR3 is TGCGCCAGCAGCTCTGGACTAGCGGACCTCTACGAGCAGTACTTC. Protein product: CASSSGLADLYEQYF.

V gene TRBV5-6 combines with J gene TRBJ1-1, with D perhaps matching TRBD1 (5 bases). Trimming took 4 bases from V and 5 from J, leaving 15 bases between them. Germline assignment: CDR1 SGHDT and CDR2 YYEEEE. The CDR3 runs 14 residues. The CDR3 is CASSVGWGATEAFF. CDR3 bases: TGTGCCAGCAGCGTCGGGTGGGGCGCGACTGAAGCTTTCTTT. Combining the CDR3 with reference TRBV5-6 and TRBJ1-1 gives the whole variable domain DAGVTQSPTHLIKTRGQQVTLRCSPKSGHDTVSWYQQALGQGPQFIFQYYEEEERQRGNFPDRFSGHQFPNYSSELNVNALLLGDSALYLCASSVGWGATEAFFGQGTRLTVV.